This T cell receptor (beta chain) was captured by sequencing in a study of T cells in women clearing cervical HPV infection. Study-wide findings and caveats: TRBV6-7 relative abundance averaged around 0.11% in cases and about 0.17% in controls. Associations may precede or follow infection; HPV-specific or memory T cells were not isolated.

The method was immunoSEQ multiplex PCR; TCRdb's version includes in-frame clones alone and lacks a portion of them. The table for this sample gives tens of thousands of clones. V lost 5 bases and J lost 0, with 11 bases in between. Per the germline V gene, CDR1 is SNHLY and CDR2 is FYNNEI. This CDR3 is 15 amino acids long. A word on this clone: Antigen specificity is unknown. Coverage ceases 3 residues before the CDR3 finishes, and the germline J gene fills in the end.

The chain uses TRBV2 and TRBJ1-5; D ambiguous. The source is a woman between 18 and 70 years old with a cervical HPV16 infection that either progressed to CIN3+ or cleared (not recorded which). Sequenced: blood buffy coat. The sequenced part of the CDR3 DNA is TGTGCCAGCAGTTTTGACAAGAATAGCAATCAGCCC. Amino acid sequence: CASSFDKNSNQP. The entire CDR3 is CASSFDKNSNQPQHF.